This TCR beta chain is from a study of shared clonotypes between healthy human individuals. Study results and caveats: The represented genetic and exposure-history diversity was limited by the small number of donors. On the whole, naive subsets had larger estimated richness than memory subsets had.

Naive CD8 cells lacked CD45RO and underwent positive selection for CCR7, leaving out terminally differentiated effector memory CD45RA+ cells. Libraries were prepared by immunoSEQ multiplex PCR; TCRdb keeps only in-frame clonotypes and omits some of them. Altogether about 680,000 clones are present, about 91% being singletons, with the ten largest covering approximately 25%. Germline V gene lookup returns CDR1 LGHNA and CDR2 YSLEER. The length of the CDR3 is 16 residues. V was pared by 2 bases and J by 4 bases, with 2 bases of the junction left unmatched. As to this clone: What it binds is unknown.

The sequenced material came from naive CD8+ T cells sorted from blood. V usage is TRBV4-3 and J usage is TRBJ2-1, with 13 bases matching TRBD2. This TCR was sampled from a man under 40 in good health. This CDR3 is CASSQRTSGRYNEQFF. The CDR3 DNA reads as TGCGCCAGCAGCCAACGGACTAGCGGGAGATACAATGAGCAGTTCTTC.